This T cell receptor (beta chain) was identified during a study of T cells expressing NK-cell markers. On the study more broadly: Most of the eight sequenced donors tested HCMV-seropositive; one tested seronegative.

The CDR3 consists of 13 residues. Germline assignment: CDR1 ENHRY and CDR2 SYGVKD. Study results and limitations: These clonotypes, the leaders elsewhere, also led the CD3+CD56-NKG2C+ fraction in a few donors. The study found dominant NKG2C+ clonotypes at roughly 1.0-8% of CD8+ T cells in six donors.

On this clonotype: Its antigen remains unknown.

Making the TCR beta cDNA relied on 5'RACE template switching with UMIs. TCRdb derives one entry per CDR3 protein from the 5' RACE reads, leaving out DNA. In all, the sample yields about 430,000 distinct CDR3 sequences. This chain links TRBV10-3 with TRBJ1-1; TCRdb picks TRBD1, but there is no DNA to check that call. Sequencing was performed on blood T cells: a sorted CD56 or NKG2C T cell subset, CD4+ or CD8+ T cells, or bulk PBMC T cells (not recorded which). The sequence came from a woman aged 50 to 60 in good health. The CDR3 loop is CAIGTGINTEAFF.